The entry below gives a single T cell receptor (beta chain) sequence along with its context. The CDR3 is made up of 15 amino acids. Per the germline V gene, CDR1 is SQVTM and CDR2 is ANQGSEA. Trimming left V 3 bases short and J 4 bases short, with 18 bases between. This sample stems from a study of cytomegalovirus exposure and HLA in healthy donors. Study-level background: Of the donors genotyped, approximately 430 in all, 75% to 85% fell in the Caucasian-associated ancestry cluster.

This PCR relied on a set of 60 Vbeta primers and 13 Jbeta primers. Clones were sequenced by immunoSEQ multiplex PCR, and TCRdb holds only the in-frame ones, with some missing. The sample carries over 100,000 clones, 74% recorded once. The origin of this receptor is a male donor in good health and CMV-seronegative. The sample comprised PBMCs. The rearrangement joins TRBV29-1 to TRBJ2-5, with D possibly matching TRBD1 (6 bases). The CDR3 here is CSVDPLQGVGETQYF. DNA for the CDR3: TGCAGCGTTGATCCCTTACAGGGAGTAGGAGAGACCCAGTACTTC. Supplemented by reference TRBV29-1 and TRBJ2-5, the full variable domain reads SAVISQKPSRDICQRGTSLTIQCQVDSQVTMMFWYRQQPGQSLTLIATANQGSEATYESGFVIDKFPISRPNLTFSTLTVSNMSPEDSSIYLCSVDPLQGVGETQYFGPGTRLLVL.